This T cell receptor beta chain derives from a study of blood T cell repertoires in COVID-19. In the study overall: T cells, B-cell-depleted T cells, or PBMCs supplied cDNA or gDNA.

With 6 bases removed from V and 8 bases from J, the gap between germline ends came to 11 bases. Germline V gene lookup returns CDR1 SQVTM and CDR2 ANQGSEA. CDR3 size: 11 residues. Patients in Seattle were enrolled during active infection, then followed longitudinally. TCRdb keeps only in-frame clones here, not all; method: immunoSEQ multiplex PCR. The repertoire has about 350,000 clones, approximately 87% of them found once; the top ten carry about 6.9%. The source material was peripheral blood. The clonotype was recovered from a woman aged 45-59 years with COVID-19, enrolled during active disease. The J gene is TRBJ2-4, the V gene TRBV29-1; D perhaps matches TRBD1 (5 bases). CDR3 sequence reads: CSVLKGDIQYF. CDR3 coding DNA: TGCAGCGTGTTAAAAGGGGACATTCAGTACTTC. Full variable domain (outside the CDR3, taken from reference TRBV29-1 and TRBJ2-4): SAVISQKPSRDICQRGTSLTIQCQVDSQVTMMFWYRQQPGQSLTLIATANQGSEATYESGFVIDKFPISRPNLTFSTLTVSNMSPEDSSIYLCSVLKGDIQYFGAGTRLSVL.